Each of the 8 T cell receptor beta chains below was sequenced from the same sample in a study of cytomegalovirus exposure and HLA in healthy donors. Only in-frame clones appear in the TCRdb table, and some are missing; sequencing was by immunoSEQ multiplex PCR. Among 95,000 to 150,000 clones listed, roughly 90% were seen once. Sequencing was carried out using PBMCs. These TCRs come from a woman under 30 in good health and CMV-seronegative.

The genes are TRBV5-4 and TRBJ1-1, with D unclear. Germline V gene data show CDR1 as SGHNT and CDR2 as YYREEE (reference sequence). This CDR3 is 14 amino acids long. V was trimmed by 0 bases and J by 0 bases, leaving 6 bases between them. The CDR3 sequence is CASSLGAMNTEAFF. The CDR3 region has the DNA TGTGCCAGCAGCTTGGGAGCCATGAACACTGAAGCTTTCTTT.

This clone was detected once. The chain carries TRBV30 and TRBJ2-3, with 8 bases identical to TRBD2. V trimming: 3 bases; J trimming: 8 bases; junction bases outside the gene matches: 13. Looked up from germline, CDR1 is GTSNPN and CDR2 is SVGIG (reference sequence). The length of the CDR3 is 15 residues. This CDR3 is CAWRHLLGLVSTQYF. The CDR3 coding sequence is TGTGCCTGGAGACATCTACTGGGACTAGTTAGTACGCAGTATTTT.

The rearrangement joins TRBV7-2 to TRBJ1-2, with 7 bases fitting TRBD1. The CDR3 runs to 14 residues. Per the germline V gene, CDR1 is SGHTA and CDR2 is FQGNSA. After removal of 4 bases from V and 0 bases from J, the junction contained 2 bases not matched to a gene. CDR3 amino acids: CASSSQGANYGYTF. The DNA of the CDR3 is TGTGCCAGCAGCTCCCAGGGGGCTAACTATGGCTACACCTTC.

The chain uses TRBV7-2 and TRBJ1-2; D gene uncertain. The CDR3 covers 14 residues. The germline V gene encodes CDR1 SGHTA and CDR2 FQGNSA. Trimming cost V 1 base and J 8 bases, with 14 bases left between them. The chain's CDR3 is CASSLGLTMKGYTF. CDR3 sequence (DNA): TGTGCCAGCAGCTTAGGTTTGACTATGAAAGGCTACACCTTC.

Only a few counts were recorded for this clone. The J gene is TRBJ1-5, the V gene TRBV2; 11 bases agree with TRBD1. The germline V gene encodes CDR1 SNHLY and CDR2 FYNNEI. V was clipped by 9 bases and J by 5 bases; unmatched bases: 3. This CDR3 contains 13 residues. The CDR3 spells CARGQGADQPQHF. CDR3 nucleotides: TGTGCCAGAGGACAGGGGGCGGATCAGCCCCAGCATTTT.

This chain's CDR3 is CAVAGRGTGELFF. The CDR3 nucleotides read TGTGCCGTCGCGGGTCGTGGGACCGGGGAGCTGTTTTTT. V is TRBV13 and J is TRBJ2-2; TRBD2 is a possible D gene (5 bases). The length of the CDR3 is 13 residues. The germline gives CDR1 PRHDT, CDR2 FYEKMQ (reference sequence). V was pared by 11 bases and J by 5 bases, with 15 bases between.

The chain recombines TRBV7-6 with TRBJ2-7; TRBD2 aligns across 8 bases. The J segment lost 0 bases and the V segment lost 3 bases, leaving 7 bases of the junction unmatched. Germline-derived CDR1 and CDR2 are SGHVS and FNYEAQ. This CDR3 has 16 residues. The CDR3, as DNA: TGTGCCAGCAGCTTTAAGACGGGGGGGGCCTCCTACGAGCAGTACTTC. Protein product: CASSFKTGGASYEQYF.

The gene calls are TRBV19 and TRBJ1-2; tentatively, D is TRBD1 (5 bases). Germline lookup yields CDR1 LNHDA and CDR2 SQIVND (reference sequence). The CDR3 runs to 13 residues. V lost 10 bases and J 7 bases, leaving 19 bases between the germline ends. The CDR3 is CATPTEPLGGYTF. As DNA, the CDR3 is TGTGCCACCCCGACAGAGCCTTTGGGTGGCTACACCTTC. The full variable domain, in which reference TRBV19 and TRBJ1-2 provide the parts outside the CDR3, is DGGITQSPKYLFRKEGQNVTLSCEQNLNHDAMYWYRQDPGQGLRLIYYSQIVNDFQKGDIAEGYSVSREKKESFPLTVTSAQKNPTAFYLCATPTEPLGGYTFGSGTRLTVV.